These T cell receptor beta chains were read from a single sample in a study of T cell responses to AZD1222 COVID-19 vaccine. Assay: immunoSEQ multiplex PCR; the TCRdb copy retains only in-frame clones and omits some. There are 90,000 to 150,000 clones in the sample; roughly 88% occur only once, and 9% to 9.5% lies in the top ten. The source material was peripheral blood, sampled on day 0 of AZD1222 vaccination. The receptors shown here come from an adult in good health. Both conserved end residues are part of each CDR3. A D gene is named only where the DNA matches it firmly. Some rows have no size entry. The others give once, few or many, or a class for an expanded clone.

j_call: TRBJ1-2; cdr3_length: 16; clone_size: few; d_call: TRBD1; v_call: TRBV5-4; cdr3_aa: CASSPSRDRVRYGYTF; cdr3_nt: TGTGCCAGCAGCCCTTCTAGGGACAGGGTGCGATATGGCTACACCTTC
j_call: TRBJ2-1; cdr3_length: 15; clone_size: NA; d_call: TRBD2; v_call: TRBV7-7; cdr3_aa: CASSLVLAGYNEQFF; cdr3_nt: TGTGCTAGCAGCTTAGTCTTAGCGGGGTACAATGAGCAGTTCTTC
j_call: TRBJ1-6; cdr3_length: 11; clone_size: NA; d_call: NA; v_call: TRBV20-1; cdr3_aa: CSFGGRDGLHF; cdr3_nt: TGCAGTTTCGGGGGCCGGGACGGCCTCCACTTT
j_call: TRBJ1-2; cdr3_length: 14; clone_size: NA; d_call: NA; v_call: TRBV18; cdr3_aa: CASSPPGGSGGYTF; cdr3_nt: TGTGCCAGCTCACCCCCGGGGGGGAGCGGTGGCTACACCTTC
j_call: TRBJ2-3; cdr3_length: 14; clone_size: NA; d_call: TRBD1; v_call: TRBV11-3; cdr3_aa: CASSPRQGTDTQYF; cdr3_nt: TGTGCCAGCAGCCCCAGACAGGGGACAGATACGCAGTATTTT
j_call: TRBJ1-1; cdr3_length: 12; clone_size: once; d_call: NA; v_call: TRBV6-1; cdr3_aa: CASSDLSGKAFF; cdr3_nt: TGTGCCAGCAGTGATCTAAGTGGGAAAGCTTTCTTT
j_call: TRBJ2-7; cdr3_length: 15; clone_size: NA; d_call: TRBD2; v_call: TRBV25-1; cdr3_aa: CASSVVAGFSYEQYF; cdr3_nt: TGTGCCAGCAGTGTAGTAGCGGGCTTCTCCTACGAGCAGTACTTC
j_call: TRBJ1-5; cdr3_length: 13; clone_size: once; d_call: TRBD1; v_call: TRBV10-3; cdr3_aa: CAISRQGSQPQHF; cdr3_nt: TGTGCCATCAGTAGACAGGGCAGTCAGCCCCAGCATTTT
j_call: TRBJ2-1; cdr3_length: 15; clone_size: few; d_call: NA; v_call: TRBV7-2; cdr3_aa: CASSSLPAVMNEQFF; cdr3_nt: TGTGCCAGCAGCTCCCTCCCGGCGGTGATGAATGAGCAGTTCTTC
j_call: TRBJ2-3; cdr3_length: 12; clone_size: NA; d_call: NA; v_call: TRBV30; cdr3_aa: CAWGSSTDTQYF; cdr3_nt: TGTGCCTGGGGGTCTAGCACAGATACGCAGTATTTT
j_call: TRBJ2-7; cdr3_length: 14; clone_size: NA; d_call: NA; v_call: TRBV5-1; cdr3_aa: CASSLGAGAYEQYF; cdr3_nt: TGCGCCAGCAGCTTGGGCGCAGGGGCCTACGAGCAGTACTTC
j_call: TRBJ1-3; cdr3_length: 17; clone_size: few; d_call: NA; v_call: TRBV7-3; cdr3_aa: CASSLFPSAGSGNTIYF; cdr3_nt: TGTGCCAGCAGCTTATTCCCTTCCGCGGGGTCCGGAAACACCATATATTTT
j_call: TRBJ2-1; cdr3_length: 17; clone_size: once; d_call: NA; v_call: TRBV15; cdr3_aa: CATSRDRASLRYNEQFF; cdr3_nt: TGTGCCACCAGCAGAGATCGAGCTAGCTTGCGCTACAATGAGCAGTTCTTC
j_call: TRBJ2-3; cdr3_length: 16; clone_size: NA; d_call: NA; v_call: TRBV7-3; cdr3_aa: CASSARLGEGTDTQYF; cdr3_nt: TGTGCCAGCAGCGCACGACTAGGAGAAGGCACAGATACGCAGTATTTT
j_call: TRBJ2-5; cdr3_length: 12; clone_size: NA; d_call: NA; v_call: TRBV30; cdr3_aa: CAWTANQETQYF; cdr3_nt: TGTGCCTGGACGGCAAACCAAGAGACCCAGTACTTC